The rows below give T cell receptor beta chains drawn from one sample of a study of T cell repertoires in cytomegalovirus infection. MiXCR, applied by TCRdb to the reads, yields one record per CDR3 protein. This table has approximately 500,000 distinct CDR3 sequences, 15% to 20% appearing once. Source material: CD8+ T cells from PBMCs. These receptors all stem from a human donor in good health (CMV status not recorded). Some clones in this sample may be carry-over from other donors' samples. CDR3s include the opening cysteine and the closing phenylalanine or tryptophan. A D gene is named only where the DNA matches it firmly. Some rows mark clone size as missing; the rest say once, few, many or name a class of expanded clone.

size	V	J	D	CDR3	DNA
-	TRBV5-6	TRBJ2-5	-	CASSFGLTQYF	TGTGCCAGCAGCTTCGGTTTGACCCAGTACTTC
many	TRBV7-9	TRBJ2-5	-	CASSPGTLKETQYF	TGTGCCAGCAGCCCCGGGACATTAAAAGAGACCCAGTACTTC
few	TRBV5-6	TRBJ2-1	-	CASSLVISRLSSYNEQFF	TGTGCCAGCAGCTTGGTAATCAGTAGACTAAGCTCCTACAATGAGCAGTTCTTC
few	TRBV20-1	TRBJ2-7	TRBD1	CSARDVRQGSSYEQYF	TGCAGTGCTAGAGATGTTAGACAGGGGAGCTCCTACGAGCAGTACTTC
many	TRBV12-3/TRBV12-4	TRBJ1-1	TRBD1	CASRGQGASEAFF	TGTGCCAGCAGAGGACAGGGGGCCTCTGAAGCTTTCTTT
many	TRBV12-5	TRBJ2-5	TRBD2	CASGLAGGETQYF	TGTGCTAGTGGTTTGGCGGGGGGAGAGACCCAGTACTTC
-	TRBV6-1	TRBJ1-1	-	CASHRGRSTEAFF	TGTGCCAGCCATCGGGGGAGATCCACTGAAGCTTTCTTT
-	TRBV9	TRBJ1-2	TRBD1	CASSGHYRGSSYGYTF	TGTGCCAGCAGCGGCCACTACAGGGGGTCGAGCTATGGCTACACCTTC
-	TRBV20-1	TRBJ1-2	-	CSARWGEGYGYTF	TGCAGTGCTAGGTGGGGAGAGGGCTATGGCTACACCTTC
-	TRBV9	TRBJ2-1	-	CASSVGVGGPNNEQFF	TGTGCCAGCAGCGTAGGGGTCGGGGGGCCCAACAATGAGCAGTTCTTC
many	TRBV7-8	TRBJ2-1	TRBD2	CASSEAGDNEQFF	TGTGCCAGCAGCGAGGCGGGGGACAATGAGCAGTTCTTC
-	TRBV9	TRBJ2-6	-	CASSADVYPPEGANVLTF	TGTGCCAGCAGCGCCGATGTGTACCCCCCTGAGGGGGCCAACGTCCTGACTTTC
-	TRBV20-1	TRBJ2-7	-	CSARPLGGGATCEQYF	TGCAGTGCTAGACCGCTCGGAGGGGGGGCAACCTGCGAGCAGTACTTC
-	TRBV19	TRBJ1-2	TRBD1	CASSSPGGGLYGYTF	TGTGCCAGTAGTAGCCCCGGAGGGGGCCTCTATGGCTACACCTTC
many	TRBV6-5	TRBJ1-1	-	CASSKSREGIMNTEAFF	TGTGCCAGCAGCAAAAGCCGGGAGGGGATTATGAACACTGAAGCTTTCTTT
few	TRBV6-1	TRBJ2-7	-	CASSEWGTSDYEQYF	TGTGCCAGCAGTGAATGGGGTACCTCCGACTACGAGCAGTACTTC
many	TRBV27	TRBJ2-1	-	CASSISRTSYNEQFF	TGTGCCAGCAGCATAAGTAGGACATCTTACAATGAGCAGTTCTTC
few	TRBV6-5	TRBJ2-3	-	CASSYSPSYSSTDTQYF	TGTGCCAGCAGTTACTCGCCTAGCTACTCTAGCACAGATACGCAGTATTTT
-	TRBV4-1	TRBJ2-7	-	CASSQDLAPRPSYEQYF	TGCGCCAGCAGCCAAGATCTAGCCCCACGTCCTAGCTACGAGCAGTACTTC
many	TRBV6-1	TRBJ1-1	-	CASSVIGSRLNTEAFF	TGTGCCAGCAGTGTCATTGGGAGCAGATTGAACACTGAAGCTTTCTTT
many	TRBV28	TRBJ2-1	-	CASSPTVSSYNEQFF	TGTGCCAGCAGTCCCACCGTAAGCTCCTACAATGAGCAGTTCTTC
many	TRBV19	TRBJ1-2	-	CASSLPGRRPTGGYTF	TGTGCCAGTAGTTTGCCGGGGAGGCGACCGACCGGCGGCTACACCTTC
many	TRBV7-9	TRBJ1-1	-	CASSPEGGTEAFF	TGTGCCAGCAGCCCTGAGGGGGGCACTGAAGCTTTCTTT
many	TRBV7-6	TRBJ2-7	TRBD2	CASSPLAGEYEQYF	TGTGCCAGCAGCCCACTAGCGGGAGAGTACGAGCAGTACTTC
few	TRBV6-5	TRBJ2-5	TRBD2	CASSYGTSFRTQYF	TGTGCCAGCAGTTACGGGACTAGCTTTAGGACCCAGTACTTC
-	TRBV11-2	TRBJ2-1	TRBD2	CAASGGPYNEQFF	TGTGCCGCATCGGGGGGGCCATACAATGAGCAGTTCTTC
many	TRBV20-1	TRBJ1-5	-	CSAREQRHQPQHF	TGCAGTGCTAGAGAACAGCGGCATCAGCCCCAGCATTTT